These T cell receptor beta chains were read from a single sample in a study of CD8+CD57+ T cells in acquired aplastic anemia. Using its own MiXCR run on the reads, TCRdb lists one record per CDR3 protein. The sample contains 200,000 or so distinct CDR3 sequences, more than 45% of which appear only once. The sample taken for sequencing was sorted CD4+, CD8+, or CD8+CD57+ T cells (not recorded which) from PBMCs. Receptor source: a human donor with aplastic anemia. Each CDR3 is given with its conserved first and last residue. A D gene is named only where the DNA matches it firmly. Rows may omit the clone size; those that give it use once, few, many or a size class.

cdr3_aa	cdr3_nt	clone_size	d_call	v_call	j_call
CASSLLGLTQGTQYF	TGTGCCAGCAGCCTACTAGGCTTAACTCAAGGGACCCAGTACTTC	NA	NA	TRBV11-1	TRBJ2-5
CASSTGDRGNTEAFF	TGTGCCAGTTCCACGGGGGACAGAGGGAACACTGAAGCTTTCTTT	NA	TRBD1	TRBV19	TRBJ1-1
CASIVANTGELFF	TGTGCCAGCATCGTCGCGAACACCGGGGAGCTGTTTTTT	many	NA	TRBV12-3/TRBV12-4	TRBJ2-2
CATRTASGNTIYF	TGTGCCACCAGAACAGCTTCTGGAAACACCATATATTTT	few	NA	TRBV24-1	TRBJ1-3
CAWSGVGLAGVAQYF	TGTGCCTGGAGTGGGGTGGGACTAGCGGGAGTGGCGCAGTATTTT	few	TRBD2	TRBV30	TRBJ2-3
CASSRIRNSPLHF	TGTGCCAGCAGTCGGATCAGGAATTCACCCCTCCACTTT	many	NA	TRBV6-1	TRBJ1-6
CASSWGTSGNTDTQYF	TGCGCCAGCAGCTGGGGGACTAGCGGGAACACAGATACGCAGTATTTT	many	TRBD2	TRBV5-1	TRBJ2-3
CATSRRDSSSYEQYF	TGTGCCACCAGTCGCAGAGATTCCAGCTCCTACGAGCAGTACTTC	many	NA	TRBV24-1	TRBJ2-7
CASSPYPEGYGYTF	TGTGCCAGCAGCCCCTATCCAGAGGGTTATGGCTACACCTTC	many	NA	TRBV7-2	TRBJ1-2
CASSTNSPLHF	TGTGCCAGCAGCACTAATTCACCCCTCCACTTT	NA	NA	TRBV11-2	TRBJ1-6
CASKQGGNEQFF	TGTGCCAGCAAGCAGGGCGGGAATGAGCAGTTCTTC	NA	NA	TRBV2	TRBJ2-1
CASSVAGTGMNTGELFF	TGTGCCAGCAGCGTAGCTGGGACAGGGATGAACACCGGGGAGCTGTTTTTT	NA	TRBD1	TRBV25-1	TRBJ2-2
CASSAGQQANYGYTF	TGTGCCAGCAGTGCTGGACAGCAGGCTAACTATGGCTACACCTTC	NA	NA	TRBV2	TRBJ1-2
CASSPRTALREKLFF	TGTGCCAGCAGCCCACGGACAGCACTGAGGGAAAAACTGTTTTTT	NA	NA	TRBV7-6	TRBJ1-4
CASSLGTVDDTQYF	TGTGCCAGCAGTTTAGGGACGGTAGATGATACGCAGTATTTT	NA	NA	TRBV12-3/TRBV12-4	TRBJ2-3
CASSKNPNQETQYF	TGCGCCAGCAGCAAGAACCCTAACCAAGAGACCCAGTACTTC	once	NA	TRBV5-1	TRBJ2-5
CATSKRQVDTEAFF	TGTGCCACCAGCAAAAGACAGGTAGACACTGAAGCTTTCTTT	NA	NA	TRBV15	TRBJ1-1
CASRALDGSNQPQHF	TGCGCCAGCAGAGCCCTGGACGGTAGCAATCAGCCCCAGCATTTT	many	NA	TRBV4-1	TRBJ1-5
CASRELAGEPGEQFF	TGTGCCAGTAGGGAACTAGCGGGAGAGCCGGGTGAGCAGTTCTTC	NA	TRBD2	TRBV19	TRBJ2-1
CAWSAAYGKTYEQYF	TGTGCCTGGAGTGCCGCTTACGGGAAGACCTACGAGCAGTACTTC	NA	NA	TRBV30	TRBJ2-7
CASSLSGGPTYEQYF	TGCGCCAGCAGCTTGTCTGGGGGCCCGACCTACGAGCAGTACTTC	NA	NA	TRBV5-1	TRBJ2-7
CASRRDSVSNQPQHF	TGTGCCAGCAGAAGGGACAGCGTTAGCAATCAGCCCCAGCATTTT	NA	TRBD1	TRBV6-1	TRBJ1-5
CASSGTGIETQYF	TGTGCCAGCAGTGGGACAGGGATAGAGACCCAGTACTTC	NA	TRBD1	TRBV2	TRBJ2-5
CASSLVGLAPPNEQFF	TGCGCCAGCAGCTTGGTCGGACTAGCGCCCCCCAATGAGCAGTTCTTC	many	TRBD2	TRBV5-1	TRBJ2-1
CATSPIRGTGSNEQFF	TGTGCCACCAGCCCGATACGTGGGACAGGGAGCAATGAGCAGTTCTTC	NA	TRBD1	TRBV15	TRBJ2-1
CASSFATRSLWGYTF	TGTGCCAGCAGTTTCGCTACAAGATCTCTTTGGGGCTACACCTTC	NA	NA	TRBV6-2/TRBV6-3	TRBJ1-2
CASSPQVGAGTDTQYF	TGTGCCAGCTCACCCCAAGTGGGGGCGGGCACAGATACGCAGTATTTT	few	NA	TRBV18	TRBJ2-3
CASSLEGHSNQPQHF	TGTGCCAGCTCCCTAGAAGGGCACAGCAATCAGCCCCAGCATTTT	NA	NA	TRBV18	TRBJ1-5
CSTQRGNTEAFF	TGCAGTACCCAACGGGGGAACACTGAAGCTTTCTTT	many	NA	TRBV20-1	TRBJ1-1
CASRNRVNNSPLHF	TGTGCCAGCAGGAATCGGGTCAATAATTCACCCCTCCACTTT	few	NA	TRBV5-6	TRBJ1-6
CAISVGALAGNTIYF	TGTGCCATCAGTGTGGGGGCACTGGCTGGAAACACCATATATTTT	NA	NA	TRBV10-3	TRBJ1-3
CASSLGVSDTQYF	TGTGCCAGCAGCTTAGGTGTCTCAGATACGCAGTATTTT	many	NA	TRBV7-2	TRBJ2-3